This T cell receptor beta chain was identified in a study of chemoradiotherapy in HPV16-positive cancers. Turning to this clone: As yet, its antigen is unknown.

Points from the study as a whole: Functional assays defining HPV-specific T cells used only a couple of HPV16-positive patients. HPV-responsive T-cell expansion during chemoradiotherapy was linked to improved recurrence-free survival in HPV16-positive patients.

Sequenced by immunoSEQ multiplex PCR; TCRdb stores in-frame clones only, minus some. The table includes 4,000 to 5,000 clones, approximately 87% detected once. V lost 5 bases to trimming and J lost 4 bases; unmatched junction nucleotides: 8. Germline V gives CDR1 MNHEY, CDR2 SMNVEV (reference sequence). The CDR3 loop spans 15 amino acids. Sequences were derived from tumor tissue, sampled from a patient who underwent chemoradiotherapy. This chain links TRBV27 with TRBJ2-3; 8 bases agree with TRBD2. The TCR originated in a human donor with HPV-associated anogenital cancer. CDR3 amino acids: CASSEWTSFADTQYF. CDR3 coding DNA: TGTGCCAGCAGTGAGTGGACTAGCTTCGCAGATACGCAGTATTTT.